This T cell receptor (beta chain) was found in a study of blood T cell repertoires in COVID-19. Study overall: PBMCs, B-cell-depleted T cells, or T cells were the source of the cDNA or gDNA that made up the material.

Clones were sequenced by immunoSEQ multiplex PCR, and TCRdb holds only the in-frame ones, with some missing. This repertoire shows 150,000 or so clones, around 83% found once; its top ten account for around 3.1%. CDR1 is SGHNT, CDR2 YENEEA, per germline. This CDR3 spans 13 amino acids. V lost 2 bases and J lost 2, with 6 bases in between. This TCR came from a woman older than 75 with acute or convalescent COVID-19. The material sequenced was peripheral blood. The chain combines TRBV11-3 with TRBJ1-1; the D is unclear. CDR3 sequence reads: CASSLWSNTEAFF. The DNA of the CDR3 is TGTGCCAGCAGCTTATGGAGCAACACTGAAGCTTTCTTT.